These 24 T cell receptor beta chains were sequenced from one sample in a study of CD8 T cells in ankylosing spondylitis. MiXCR, run by TCRdb on the 5' RACE reads, gives a single entry per CDR3 protein. The sample consists of 150,000 to 200,000 distinct CDR3 sequences, around a third of them appearing once. Sequencing was carried out using synovial fluid, either unsorted or a sorted T cell fraction (not recorded which). These TCRs come from a male donor with ankylosing spondylitis.

The chain employs TRBV20-1 and TRBJ2-3; 7 bases are shared with TRBD2. The germline gives CDR1 DFQATT, CDR2 SNEGSKA (reference sequence). The CDR3 length is 15 residues. Trimming removed 7 bases from V and 1 base from J; junction bases left unmatched: 11. The CDR3 coding sequence is TGCAGTGTCCGGCCGAGCGGGGTTGGCACAGATACGCAGTATTTT. Residues: CSVRPSGVGTDTQYF.

This clonotype has at least ten counts. J is TRBJ2-7 and V is TRBV9; possible D gene TRBD1, 5 bases. V shed 0 bases and J shed 7 bases, with 11 bases lying between them. This CDR3 has 13 residues. Germline loops: CDR1 SGDLS, CDR2 YYNGEE. CDR3 amino acids: CASSVAARGEQYF. The CDR3 nucleotides are TGTGCCAGCAGCGTAGCCGCTAGGGGTGAGCAGTACTTC.

The V gene is TRBV18, the J gene TRBJ1-5; D not resolved. The CDR3 is 13 amino acids. The V and J ends lost 2 bases and 4 bases respectively, with 6 bases between them. In germline, CDR1 is KGHSH, CDR2 LQKENI. CDR3 sequence reads: CASSPGQNQPQHF. CDR3 nucleotide sequence: TGTGCCAGCTCACCAGGGCAGAATCAGCCCCAGCATTTT.

V is TRBV7-6 and J is TRBJ2-3; D unclear. The germline V and J ends were trimmed by 5 bases and 0 bases, with 15 bases remaining between them. Germline loops: CDR1 SGHVS, CDR2 FNYEAQ. The CDR3 contains 16 residues. This CDR3 reads CASSPGPTTSTDTQYF. The CDR3 DNA reads as TGTGCCAGCAGCCCCGGGCCCACTACTAGCACAGATACGCAGTATTTT.

The rearrangement links TRBV6-1 to TRBJ2-2; 10 positions agree with TRBD1. Trimming cost V 6 bases and J 7 bases; bases outside gene matches: 5. Germline CDR1 is MNHNS and CDR2 is SASEGT. The CDR3 length is 14 residues. The CDR3 region has the DNA TGTGCCAGCAGGCCCGGACAGGGGGTCGGGGAGCTGTTTTTT. Residues: CASRPGQGVGELFF.

This clonotype was seen only a few times. The gene calls are TRBV7-2 and TRBJ1-5, with D hard to call. Trimming pared 0 bases from V and 3 bases from J, leaving 9 bases between. Germline V gene sequence: CDR1 SGHTA, CDR2 FQGNSA. This CDR3 has 15 residues. The CDR3, as DNA: TGTGCCAGCAGCTTAGCTCTGGAGTCCAATCAGCCCCAGCATTTT. Translating it yields CASSLALESNQPQHF.

The genes are TRBV28 and TRBJ2-7, with no clear D. In germline, CDR1 is MDHEN, CDR2 SYDVKM. V was shortened by 8 bases and J by 0 bases, with 11 bases between the two germline ends. The CDR3 extends over 13 amino acids. The CDR3 loop is CASALVSSYEQYF. The CDR3 nucleotides are TGTGCCAGCGCCCTTGTTAGCTCCTACGAGCAGTACTTC.

The chain carries TRBV3-1 and TRBJ2-7; maybe TRBD1 (6 bases). V shed 4 bases and J shed 1 base, with 20 bases lying between them. Per germline, CDR1 LGHDT and CDR2 YNNKEL (reference sequence). The CDR3 is 17 residues long. CDR3 nucleotides: TGTGCCAGCAGCCTCGGGACACAACAATCAAAATCCTACGAGCAGTACTTC. Translated, it gives CASSLGTQQSKSYEQYF.

This clonotype appeared a few times. The chain couples TRBV20-1 to TRBJ2-3, with TRBD1 as a possible D gene (5 bases). Germline V gives CDR1 DFQATT, CDR2 SNEGSKA (reference sequence). The germline V and J ends were trimmed by 3 bases and 6 bases, with 22 bases remaining between them. This CDR3 has 16 amino acids. DNA for the CDR3: TGCAGTGCTAGTCGACCCCAGGGTTGGGCGGCGGATACGCAGTATTTT. As protein: CSASRPQGWAADTQYF.

This clonotype has a handful of counts. The CDR3 protein is CASGLVRSQGGTGELFF. As DNA, the CDR3 is TGTGCTAGTGGTTTGGTACGGTCCCAGGGCGGCACCGGGGAGCTGTTTTTT. This chain uses TRBV12-5 with TRBJ2-2, with D possibly being TRBD1 (5 bases). The CDR3 length is 17 residues. Trimming removed 0 bases from V and 4 bases from J, with 15 bases in between. In germline, CDR1 is LGHNT, CDR2 FRNRAP.

This clonotype was seen many times. The chain links TRBV9 to TRBJ1-2; TRBD1 aligns across 7 bases. The CDR3 contains 15 residues. V shed 4 bases and J 7 bases; nucleotides not matched to a gene: 13. CDR1 is SGDLS, CDR2 YYNGEE, per germline. DNA for the CDR3: TGTGCCAGCAGCCAGGATAGGGGGCTAATTGGTGGCTACACCTTC. Protein product: CASSQDRGLIGGYTF.

This chain links TRBV27 with TRBJ2-1; D is unclear. Trimming cost V 3 bases and J 5 bases, with 14 bases left between them. Germline lookup yields CDR1 MNHEY and CDR2 SMNVEV (reference sequence). CDR3 length: 15 residues. This CDR3 is CASSLRRPRNNEQFF. The CDR3 region has the DNA TGTGCCAGCAGTTTGCGTAGACCTAGGAACAATGAGCAGTTCTTC.

The J gene is TRBJ1-2, the V gene TRBV10-3; D is ambiguous. V was clipped by 0 bases and J by 0 bases, with 5 bases between them. The CDR3 spans 14 residues. Germline V gene data show CDR1 as ENHRY and CDR2 as SYGVKD. CDR3 in amino acids: CAISESATNYGYTF. The CDR3 bases are TGTGCCATCAGTGAGTCGGCAACTAACTATGGCTACACCTTC.

This clonotype was detected a few times. V usage is TRBV29-1 and J usage is TRBJ1-1, with no clear D. The CDR3 runs to 13 residues. Trimming shortened V by 7 bases and J by 1 base, and 13 bases separated the two germline ends. Germline CDR1 reads SQVTM; CDR2 reads ANQGSEA. CDR3 nucleotide sequence: TGCAGCGGCCTAAAAGACGGGAACACTGAAGCTTTCTTT. Translating it yields CSGLKDGNTEAFF.

This clonotype has a handful of counts. The genes are TRBV5-1 and TRBJ2-5; 8 bases map to TRBD1. This CDR3 has 14 residues. Germline V gene sequence: CDR1 SGHRS, CDR2 YFSETQ. V was clipped by 2 bases and J by 3 bases; unmatched bases: 3. CDR3: CASSFGQGKETQYF. The CDR3 nucleotides read TGCGCCAGCAGCTTCGGACAGGGAAAAGAGACCCAGTACTTC.

The chain employs TRBV20-1 and TRBJ2-1, with TRBD2 matching over 7 bases. The germline V gene has CDR1 DFQATT and CDR2 SNEGSKA (reference sequence). Trimming removed 0 bases from V and 0 bases from J; junction bases left unmatched: 5. The CDR3 sequence is 16 residues long. The CDR3 nucleotides read TGCAGTGCTAGAGAGGGGGGAGGGCCCTCCTACAATGAGCAGTTCTTC. It encodes CSAREGGGPSYNEQFF.

The chain is built from TRBV5-6 and TRBJ1-1, with a tentative D call TRBD1 (5 bases). V was trimmed by 5 bases and J by 1 base, leaving 18 bases between them. Germline CDR1 SGHDT, CDR2 YYEEEE. This CDR3 comprises 16 residues. The CDR3 nucleotides read TGTGCCAGCAGTTTCCAGGGTAGTCCGAGGAACACTGAAGCTTTCTTT. Translated, it gives CASSFQGSPRNTEAFF.

As regards this clonotype: As the CDR3 is not closed by the conserved phenylalanine or tryptophan, this likely results from a read error. This chain joins TRBV2 and TRBJ1-1; D may be TRBD1 (5 bases). From germline, CDR1 is SNHLY and CDR2 FYNNEI. V was trimmed by 6 bases and J by 4 bases, leaving 9 bases between them. The CDR3 covers 12 residues. CDR3 loop: CASRGLITEAFL. The CDR3 DNA sequence: TGTGCCAGCAGGGGACTGATCACTGAAGCTTTCTTA.

This chain uses TRBV3-1 with TRBJ1-3, with TRBD1 matching over 7 bases. Germline CDR1 LGHDT, CDR2 YNNKEL (reference sequence). V was clipped by 4 bases and J by 4 bases; unmatched bases: 7. The CDR3 is 15 residues long. Here the CDR3 DNA reads TGTGCCAGCAGCCGACAGGGACCGGGCGGAAACACCATATATTTT. Residues: CASSRQGPGGNTIYF.

This clonotype was seen repeatedly, ten times or more. The chain joins TRBV20-1 to TRBJ1-6; 9 nucleotides line up with TRBD1. Germline V gene data show CDR1 as DFQATT and CDR2 as SNEGSKA (reference sequence). V shed 3 bases, J shed 5 bases, and the junction held 8 bases outside the gene matches. The CDR3 loop spans 16 amino acids. CDR3 sequence: CSARGTGNPNNSPLHF. CDR3 sequence (DNA): TGCAGTGCTAGGGGGACAGGGAATCCAAATAATTCACCCCTCCACTTT.

This clonotype has ten or more counts. The chain has TRBV12-3 or TRBV12-4 and TRBJ1-5, with a tentative D call TRBD1 (5 bases). Trimming removed 5 bases at V and 4 bases at J, with 15 bases between. This CDR3 region has 15 residues. Written as DNA, the CDR3 is TGTGCCAGCAGTCCCGGGAGAGAGGGGAATCAGCCCCAGCATTTT. Its translation: CASSPGREGNQPQHF.

This clonotype has only a few counts. V usage is TRBV30 and J usage is TRBJ2-5; D is possibly TRBD1 (5 bases). The CDR3 is made up of 13 amino acids. Trimming cost V 1 base and J 4 bases, with 10 bases left between them. CDR1 and CDR2 (germline): GTSNPN, SVGIG (reference sequence). The CDR3 protein is CAWSGPRGETQYF. The DNA for the CDR3 is TGTGCCTGGAGTGGGCCTAGGGGAGAGACCCAGTACTTC.

In this sample, this clonotype turned up many times. The J gene is TRBJ1-6, the V gene TRBV6-1, with 10 nucleotides matching TRBD1. This CDR3 has 16 residues. CDR1 is MNHNS, CDR2 SASEGT, per germline. V lost 4 bases, J lost 7 bases, and 7 bases stayed unmatched. The CDR3 protein is CASSAVDRGQNSPLHF. CDR3 bases: TGTGCCAGCAGTGCCGTCGACAGGGGGCAAAATTCACCCCTCCACTTT.

For the CDR3, the DNA is TGTGCCAGTAGTATGATGACCATGGCCGGCACTGAAGCTTTCTTT. It encodes CASSMMTMAGTEAFF. The V call is TRBV19, the J call TRBJ1-1; D is ambiguous. The germline V and J ends were trimmed by 3 bases and 4 bases, with 15 bases remaining between them. The CDR3 has 15 residues. Germline CDR1 reads LNHDA; CDR2 reads SQIVND (reference sequence).